Described below is a single T cell receptor beta chain sequence and its context. It was at deep level that the assay was run. For each subset, genomic DNA was distributed in equal portions over several immunoSEQ plates. Assay: immunoSEQ multiplex PCR; the TCRdb copy retains only in-frame clones and omits some. The data hold some 510,000 clones, with about four fifths observed a single time. This record comes from a study of shared clonotypes between healthy human individuals. Nashville, Tennessee was home to all donors, who were Caucasian adults. The sequencing sample was made of PBMCs. This TCR was sampled from a woman aged 40 to 49 in good health. Some clones in this sample may be carry-over from other donors' samples.

For the CDR3, the DNA is TGTGCCAGCTCAGGACAGGCCACAGATACGCAGTATTTT. The encoded protein is CASSGQATDTQYF. V and J are TRBV28 and TRBJ2-3; 7 bases fit TRBD1. Germline V gene data show CDR1 as MDHEN and CDR2 as SYDVKM. V shed 8 bases and J 2 bases; nucleotides not matched to a gene: 4. CDR3 length: 13 amino acids. Full variable domain (rest looked up from reference TRBV28 and TRBJ2-3): DVKVTQSSRYLVKRTGEKVFLECVQDMDHENMFWYRQDPGLGLRLIYFSYDVKMKEKGDIPEGYSVSREKKERFSLILESASTNQTSMYLCASSGQATDTQYFGPGTRLTVL.